This T cell receptor beta chain emerged from a study of early T cells in non-severe SARS-CoV-2 infection. Study information: The chains were unpaired, and the sequenced material was bulk RNA from unsorted whole blood.

About this clonotype: A read error may explain this, as a much larger clone is one base away.

Each cDNA molecule carried a unique molecular identifier. A single record per CDR3 protein comes from TCRdb applying MiXCR to the 5' RACE reads. The table includes 50,000 to 65,000 distinct CDR3 sequences, roughly 21% detected once. The CDR3 covers 12 residues. Germline V gene sequence: CDR1 KGHDR, CDR2 SFDVKD. Trimming left V 3 bases short and J 8 bases short, with 8 bases between. Sequencing was performed on whole blood, taken at baseline. This chain uses TRBV24-1 with TRBJ2-3; D gene ambiguous. The receptor comes from an adult who was a healthcare worker with PCR-confirmed SARS-CoV-2 infection or an uninfected control (not recorded which). The CDR3 coding sequence is TGTGCCACCAGTGATCCCAGAGTTACGCAGTATTTT. It specifies CATSDPRVTQYF.